This T cell receptor beta chain comes out of a study of blood T cell repertoires in COVID-19. Turning to the study itself: The analysed material was cDNA or gDNA that came from T cells, B-cell-depleted T cells, or PBMCs.

Original processing notes: Estimates of nucleated cell counts were drawn from the amplification of reference gene primers. The repertoire was sequenced with immunoSEQ multiplex PCR; TCRdb's copy has only in-frame clones and lacks some. The V and J calls and clone size come from that table; D and trimming were worked out from the DNA. This table has about 120,000 clones, around 81% appearing once. This receptor was obtained from a woman in her forties or fifties with acute or convalescent COVID-19. The specimen sequenced was peripheral blood.

The CDR3 DNA is TGTGCCAGCACCTCGCTGCGTACGCAGTATTTT. It codes for CASTSLRTQYF. The chain is built from TRBV28 and TRBJ2-3, with no clear D. Trimming left V 7 bases short and J 8 bases short, with 10 bases between. Germline assignment: CDR1 MDHEN and CDR2 SYDVKM. The CDR3 covers 11 residues.